The clone carrying this T cell receptor beta chain showed up just a few times. Antigen: not known. The method was immunoSEQ multiplex PCR; TCRdb's version includes in-frame clones alone and lacks a portion of them. The profile covers 80,000 or so clones, with nearly 90% appearing a single time and roughly 1.6% taken by the ten largest. The V gene end was trimmed by 5 bases and the J gene end by 5 bases; junction bases not matched to a gene: 4. In germline, CDR1 is SGHTA, CDR2 FQGNSA. The CDR3 consists of 13 residues. The data belong to a study of T cell responses to AZD1222 COVID-19 vaccine. Whole-study results and caveats: It was only after the peak T cell response that any repertoires were sampled. Following two doses of AZD1222, Spike-specific TCR breadth and depth rose. Clonal diversity was possibly underestimated; the donors were predominantly white British and more often female. Seropositive AZD1222 recipients at baseline numbered only five to seven.

J is TRBJ2-3 and V is TRBV7-2; 7 bases align to TRBD2. The sequenced sample was peripheral blood, obtained on day 0 of AZD1222 vaccination. The sequence was collected from an adult in good health. The CDR3 is CASSLGEGDTQYF. Written as DNA, the CDR3 is TGTGCCAGCAGCCTAGGGGAGGGAGATACGCAGTATTTT.